This T cell receptor (beta chain) was sequenced in a study of OX40 agonist ivuxolimab in advanced cancers. Study summary: An agonistic anti-OX40 (CD134) antibody, ivuxolimab, was used to treat the patients. Study conclusions and caveats: Relative to CD4+, CD8+ T cells held more expanded clones on average. Among the nonresponders, some also had low normalized T-cell clonal expansion.

J lost 9 bases, V lost 6 bases, and 8 bases had no gene match. The germline V gene has CDR1 LNHDA and CDR2 SQIVND (reference sequence). This CDR3 is built from 15 residues. A history of autoimmune disease or systemic immunosuppression excluded patients. Sequencing was performed with immunoSEQ multiplex PCR; in TCRdb, only in-frame clones are kept and a portion is missing. Found here are just over 70,000 clones, over 80% of them singletons; the top ten hold around 0.75%. Notes on this clone: Its antigen is not identified.

The sequence was collected from an adult with an advanced solid tumor such as melanoma, head and neck, liver or kidney cancer. The J gene is TRBJ2-1, the V gene TRBV19, with TRBD2 matching 13 bases. The source was CD4+ or CD8+ T cells sorted from blood, collected in a trial of the OX40 agonist ivuxolimab. This CDR3 is CASSRTSGGLSEQFF. CDR3 sequence (DNA): TGTGCCAGTAGCCGGACTAGCGGGGGCTTAAGTGAGCAGTTCTTC.